This TCR beta chain is drawn from a study of blood T cell repertoires in COVID-19. About the study: T cells, B-cell-depleted T cells, or PBMCs provided the cDNA or gDNA that served as material.

In assigning cohorts, the study relied on participant-reported clinical history. The study counted Cohort 3 donors as recovered given two negative PCRs, clearance, or symptom resolution. Produced via immunoSEQ multiplex PCR; TCRdb's table is partial and in-frame only. The repertoire holds about 180,000 clones, with roughly 82% as singletons. Germline V gives CDR1 SGDLS, CDR2 YYNGEE. V lost 7 bases and J lost 4, with 12 bases in between. This CDR3 has 13 amino acids. The sample comprised PBMCs or T cells enriched from blood (not recorded which). The clonotype originates from a young woman who had recovered from COVID-19. The V gene is TRBV9, the J gene TRBJ1-3; possibly TRBD1 for D (5 bases). As DNA, the CDR3 is TGTGCCAGCTCTGACCGGGGGGGAAACACCATATATTTT. This encodes CASSDRGGNTIYF.